The source of this T cell receptor (beta chain) is a study of T cell changes during pregnancy in multiple sclerosis. TCRdb keeps only in-frame clones here, not all; method: immunoSEQ multiplex PCR. The sample lists about 59,000 clones; 94% were seen once. This clone showed up just a few times. This CDR3 contains 12 residues. Germline V gene lookup returns CDR1 MRHNA and CDR2 SNTAGT. V lost 7 bases and J 11 bases, leaving 17 bases between the germline ends. Sequencing was performed on CD8+ T cells from peripheral blood mononuclear cells, taken after pregnancy. V and J are TRBV6-4 and TRBJ1-1, with D possibly being TRBD1 (5 bases). The TCR comes from a female donor with multiple sclerosis, enrolled in a pregnancy study. The CDR3 loop is CASTQSDSLAFF. The CDR3 DNA is TGTGCCAGCACCCAATCCGACAGTCTGGCTTTCTTT.